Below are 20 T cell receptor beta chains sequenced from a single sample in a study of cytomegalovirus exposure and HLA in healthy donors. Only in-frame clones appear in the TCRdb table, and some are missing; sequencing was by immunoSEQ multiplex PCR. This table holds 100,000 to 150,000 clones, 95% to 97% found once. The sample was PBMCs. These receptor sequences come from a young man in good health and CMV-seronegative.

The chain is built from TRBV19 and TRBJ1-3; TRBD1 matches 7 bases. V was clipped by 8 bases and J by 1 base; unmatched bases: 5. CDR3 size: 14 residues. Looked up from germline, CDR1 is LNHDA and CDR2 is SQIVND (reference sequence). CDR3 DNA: TGTGCCAGTGCGACAGGGTGGTCTGGAAACACCATATATTTT. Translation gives CASATGWSGNTIYF.

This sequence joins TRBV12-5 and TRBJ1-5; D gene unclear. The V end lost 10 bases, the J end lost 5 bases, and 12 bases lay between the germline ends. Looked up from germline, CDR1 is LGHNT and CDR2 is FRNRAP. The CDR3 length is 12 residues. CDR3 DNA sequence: TGTGCTACCCCCTGGGAGGATCAGCCCCAGCATTTT. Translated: CATPWEDQPQHF.

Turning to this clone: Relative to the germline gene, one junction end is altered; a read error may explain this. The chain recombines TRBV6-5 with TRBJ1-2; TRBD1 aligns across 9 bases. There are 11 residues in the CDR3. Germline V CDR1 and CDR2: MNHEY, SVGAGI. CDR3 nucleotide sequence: TGTGCCAGCAGTGCAGGACAGGGGAATAACTTC. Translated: CASSAGQGNNF.

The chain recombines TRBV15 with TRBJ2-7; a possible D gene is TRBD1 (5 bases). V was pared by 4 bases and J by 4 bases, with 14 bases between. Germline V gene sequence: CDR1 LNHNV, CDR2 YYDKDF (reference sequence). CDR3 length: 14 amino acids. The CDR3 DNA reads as TGTGCCACCAGCACTACAGGAGCTTCTTACGAGCAGTACTTC. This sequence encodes CATSTTGASYEQYF.

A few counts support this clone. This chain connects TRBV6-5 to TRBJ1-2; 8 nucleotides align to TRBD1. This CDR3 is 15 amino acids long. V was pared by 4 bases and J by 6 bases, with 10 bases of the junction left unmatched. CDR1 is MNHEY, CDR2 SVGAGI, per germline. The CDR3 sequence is CASSSQGGWNHGYTF. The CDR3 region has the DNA TGTGCCAGCAGTTCACAGGGGGGATGGAACCATGGCTACACCTTC.

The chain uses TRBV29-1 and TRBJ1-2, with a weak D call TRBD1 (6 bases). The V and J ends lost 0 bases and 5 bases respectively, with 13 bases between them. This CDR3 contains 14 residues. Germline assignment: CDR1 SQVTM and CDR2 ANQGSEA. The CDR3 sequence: CSVEDQDSLYGYTF. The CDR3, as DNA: TGCAGCGTTGAAGATCAGGACAGCCTATATGGCTACACCTTC.

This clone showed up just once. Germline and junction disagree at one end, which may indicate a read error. The CDR3 spells CASRGTAQHRGAVF. The CDR3 region has the DNA TGTGCCAGCAGGGGGACAGCCCAACACCGGGGAGCTGTTTTT. The rearrangement joins TRBV2 to TRBJ2-2, with TRBD1 matching over 7 bases. The CDR3 is made up of 14 amino acids. Germline assignment: CDR1 SNHLY and CDR2 FYNNEI.

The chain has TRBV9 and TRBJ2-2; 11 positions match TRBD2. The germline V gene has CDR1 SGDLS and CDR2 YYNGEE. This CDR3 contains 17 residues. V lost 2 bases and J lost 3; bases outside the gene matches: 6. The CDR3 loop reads CASSVPGLAAHTGELFF. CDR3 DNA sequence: TGTGCCAGCAGCGTCCCGGGACTAGCGGCCCACACCGGGGAGCTGTTTTTT.

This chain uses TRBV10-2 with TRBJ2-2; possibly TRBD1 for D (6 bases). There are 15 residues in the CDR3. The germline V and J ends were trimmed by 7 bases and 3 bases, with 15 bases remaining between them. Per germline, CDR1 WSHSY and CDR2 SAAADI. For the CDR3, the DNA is TGCGCCAGCACCTCGAGGGGGTTGGACACCGGGGAGCTGTTTTTT. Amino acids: CASTSRGLDTGELFF.

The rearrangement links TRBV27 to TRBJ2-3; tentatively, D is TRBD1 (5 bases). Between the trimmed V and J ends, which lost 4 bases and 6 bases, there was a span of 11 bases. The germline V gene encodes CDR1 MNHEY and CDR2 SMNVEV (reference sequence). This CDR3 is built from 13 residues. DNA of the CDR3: TGTGCCAGCAGTTCTGACAGCCAGGATACGCAGTATTTT. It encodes CASSSDSQDTQYF.

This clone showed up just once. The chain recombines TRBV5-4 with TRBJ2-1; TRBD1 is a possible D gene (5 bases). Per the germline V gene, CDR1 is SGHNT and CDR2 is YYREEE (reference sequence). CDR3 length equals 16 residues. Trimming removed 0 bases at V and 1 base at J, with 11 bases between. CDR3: CASSLARVRSYNEQFF. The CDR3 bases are TGTGCCAGCAGCTTGGCCAGGGTTCGGTCCTACAATGAGCAGTTCTTC.

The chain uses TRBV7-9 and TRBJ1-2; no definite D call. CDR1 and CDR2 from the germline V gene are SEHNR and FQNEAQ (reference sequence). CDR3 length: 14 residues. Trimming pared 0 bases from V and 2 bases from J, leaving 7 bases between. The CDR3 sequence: CASSLASPNYGYTF. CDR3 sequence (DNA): TGTGCCAGCAGCTTAGCCAGTCCCAACTATGGCTACACCTTC.

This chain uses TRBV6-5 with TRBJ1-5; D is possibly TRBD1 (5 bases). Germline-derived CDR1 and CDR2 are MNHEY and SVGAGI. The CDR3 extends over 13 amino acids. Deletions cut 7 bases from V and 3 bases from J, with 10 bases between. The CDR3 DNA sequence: TGTGCCAGCAAATTAGGGGTCAATCAGCCCCAGCATTTT. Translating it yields CASKLGVNQPQHF.

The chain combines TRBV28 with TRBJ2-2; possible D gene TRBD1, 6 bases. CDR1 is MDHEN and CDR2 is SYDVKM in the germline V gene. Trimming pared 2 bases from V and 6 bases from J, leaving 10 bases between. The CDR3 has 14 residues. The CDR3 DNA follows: TGTGCCAGCAGTTTACAGGGGTGGCCCGGGGAGCTGTTTTTT. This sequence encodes CASSLQGWPGELFF.

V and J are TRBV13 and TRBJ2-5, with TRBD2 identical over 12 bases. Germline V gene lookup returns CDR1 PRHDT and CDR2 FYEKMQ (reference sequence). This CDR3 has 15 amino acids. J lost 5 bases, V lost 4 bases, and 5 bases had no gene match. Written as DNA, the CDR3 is TGTGCCAGCAGCTCGACTAGCGGGAGAACGGAGACCCAGTACTTC. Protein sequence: CASSSTSGRTETQYF.

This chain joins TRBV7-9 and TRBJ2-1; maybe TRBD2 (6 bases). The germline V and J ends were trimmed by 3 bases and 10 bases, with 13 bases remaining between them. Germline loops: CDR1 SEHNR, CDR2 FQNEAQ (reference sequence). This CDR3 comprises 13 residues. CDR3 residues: CASSFRGAQEQFF. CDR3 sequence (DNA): TGTGCCAGCAGCTTCCGCGGGGCTCAGGAGCAGTTCTTC.

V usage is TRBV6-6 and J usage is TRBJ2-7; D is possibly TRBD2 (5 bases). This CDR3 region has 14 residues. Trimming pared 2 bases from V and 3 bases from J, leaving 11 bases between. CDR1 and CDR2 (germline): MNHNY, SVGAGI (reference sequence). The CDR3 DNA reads TGTGCCAGCAGTTACCTGGAGGTGGGCTACGAGCAGTACTTC. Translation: CASSYLEVGYEQYF.

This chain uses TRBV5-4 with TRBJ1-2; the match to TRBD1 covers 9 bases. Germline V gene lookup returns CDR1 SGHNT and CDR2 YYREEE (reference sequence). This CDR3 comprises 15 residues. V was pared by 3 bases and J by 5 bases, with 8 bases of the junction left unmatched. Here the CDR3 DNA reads TGTGCCAGCAGCTCCCCGGGACAGGGTTTTTATGGCTACACCTTC. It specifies CASSSPGQGFYGYTF.

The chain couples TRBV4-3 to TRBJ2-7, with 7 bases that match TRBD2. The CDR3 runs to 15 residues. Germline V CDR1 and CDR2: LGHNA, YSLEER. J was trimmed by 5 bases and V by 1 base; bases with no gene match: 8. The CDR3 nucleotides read TGCGCCAGCAGCCAAGGCGGGTCGGCGGGAGACGAGCAGTACTTC. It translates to CASSQGGSAGDEQYF.

CDR3 DNA sequence: TGTGCCAGCAGCCCCCCGGGGACAGGGGATTACGACGGAACAGATACGCAGTATTTT. Amino acids: CASSPPGTGDYDGTDTQYF. This sequence joins TRBV7-9 and TRBJ2-3; TRBD1 aligns across 10 bases. This CDR3 spans 19 amino acids. V lost 5 bases to trimming and J lost 3 bases; unmatched junction nucleotides: 17. Germline V lookup: CDR1 SEHNR, CDR2 FQNEAQ (reference sequence).